The present T cell receptor beta chain was sequenced within a study of T cell responses to AZD1222 COVID-19 vaccine. The protocol was immunoSEQ multiplex PCR, while the TCRdb copy is restricted to in-frame clones and leaves out a portion. The table has 90,000 or so clones, 65% to 90% seen once; the top ten hold approximately 7.9%. CDR1 and CDR2 (germline): LNHDA, SQIVND (reference sequence). J was trimmed by 4 bases and V by 7 bases; bases with no gene match: 18. CDR3 length: 17 amino acids. The chain carries TRBV19 and TRBJ2-7; 8 bases line up with TRBD2. Sequencing was performed on peripheral blood, taken on day 0 of AZD1222 vaccination. The clonotype comes from an adult in good health. The CDR3 loop reads CASTPRATSGRSYEQYF. The CDR3 DNA follows: TGTGCCAGTACTCCCAGGGCGACGAGCGGGAGAAGTTACGAGCAGTACTTC. Full variable domain (rest looked up from reference TRBV19 and TRBJ2-7): DGGITQSPKYLFRKEGQNVTLSCEQNLNHDAMYWYRQDPGQGLRLIYYSQIVNDFQKGDIAEGYSVSREKKESFPLTVTSAQKNPTAFYLCASTPRATSGRSYEQYFGPGTRLTVT.